Reported below is one T cell receptor (beta chain). TCRdb re-analysed the RT-PCR reads in MiXCR, keeping a single row per CDR3 protein. The sample has roughly 760,000 distinct CDR3 sequences, approximately 21% seen once. The sample originates from a study of response to subunit inactivated influenza vaccine. Trimming cost V 1 base and J 7 bases, with 10 bases left between them. This CDR3 has 14 residues. Germline assignment: CDR1 SGHTA and CDR2 FQGNSA. Sequencing used PBMCs from blood, obtained more than 4 days after vaccination. The chain uses TRBV7-2 and TRBJ1-4; D is possibly TRBD1 (5 bases). This sequence was found in a man aged 50-59 years who received an inactivated influenza vaccine. CDR3 sequence: CASSLEETAEKLFF. The CDR3 nucleotides are TGTGCCAGCAGCTTAGAGGAGACAGCTGAAAAACTGTTTTTT.